This T cell receptor (beta chain) was retrieved from a study of tumor-infiltrating lymphocytes in primary liver carcinoma. As for the study in general: Measuring roughly 4.2 to 11 cm across, the tumors were staged as T1-T3 N0M0.

For this clonotype: Its specificity is unknown. The conserved final phenylalanine or tryptophan is absent from the CDR3, which likely points to a read error. The limits of the CDR3 on the DNA are not certain, so only TCRdb's listed CDR3 is given.

Co-extraction yielded RNA and DNA from approximately 20-30 mg of unsorted bulk tissue. Patients diagnosed with primary liver carcinoma received treatment through surgical resection. Researchers generated TCR beta cDNA from about 0.5 ug of total RNA, relying on a constant-region primer. Libraries for TCR beta were built through three nested multiplex PCR rounds, which together made up a slightly modified ARM-PCR procedure. Primers for the first two PCR rounds were TRBV1-TRBV30 forward primers and a C-beta reverse primer (about 10 cycles per round). Via MiXCR, TCRdb re-called the multiplex PCR reads, giving one row per CDR3 protein. The sample yields 150,000 to 200,000 distinct CDR3 sequences, about 85% seen once. CDR1 MNHNS and CDR2 SASEGT come from the germline V gene. From its first to its last residue, the CDR3 has 15 amino acids. General study points: Among top clones, only about 7-24% appeared in all five tumor regions. Relative to blood, tumors carried a significantly larger fraction of the repertoire in their top 250 clones (p = 0.039).

The V call is TRBV6-1, the J call TRBJ1-6. Sequenced input: tumor tissue from primary liver carcinoma. The receptor was isolated from a man aged 35-49 years with primary liver carcinoma and hepatitis B virus infection. The CDR3 here is CASSDNGRNNSPIHY.